This entry is about one TCR beta chain. This clone was found once. The specificity of this receptor is unknown. Qualities for individual bases were not recorded, and no much larger clone is one base off. This specimen comes from a study of OX40 agonist ivuxolimab in advanced cancers. General notes on the study: Ivuxolimab, which targeted the costimulatory receptor OX40 (CD134), was an agonistic, fully human IgG2 monoclonal antibody. Patients were allowed to have had prior anti-PD-1, anti-PD-L1 or anti-CTLA-4 therapy, and approximately 40% of the dose-escalation patients had been treated with checkpoint inhibitors. Among the roughly 50 dose-escalation patients, approximately 20 had hepatocellular carcinoma, around 15 melanoma, 9 renal cell carcinoma and 9 head and neck cancer. The paper describes the monotherapy dose-escalation part (N = 52 patients) of the phase I trial of ivuxolimab. Intravenous ivuxolimab was administered to patients every 2 weeks at six dose levels: 0.01, 0.1, 0.3, 1.5, 3 and 10 mg/kg. Peripheral TCRbeta sequencing aimed to test whether ivuxolimab altered TCR sequence diversity and caused clonal T-cell expansion. The dose-escalation cohort was roughly 83% male with a mean age of roughly 62 years, ranging from 23 to 79. Partial responses occurred in three dose-escalation patients: two with cutaneous melanoma and one with hepatocellular carcinoma. Summary of the overall study and its limitations: On average, CD8+ T cells showed more expanded clones than CD4+ T cells after ivuxolimab. At doses of 0.1 to 3.0 mg/kg, clonal expansion of both CD4+ and CD8+ blood T cells was observed from baseline to week 6. Low levels of normalized T-cell clonal expansion were also seen in some nonresponding patients. Partial responders in the 0.1-3.0 mg/kg groups had among the lowest normalized peripheral clonal expansion, especially among CD8+ T cells. The antigen specificity of the clonally expanded peripheral T cells was not determined.

Genomic DNA was extracted from sorted cells for sequencing of the TCRbeta CDR3 region. TCRbeta CDR3 regions were sequenced using the immunoSEQ Assay. The clones in this table, taken by TCRdb from immuneACCESS, are in-frame only. Not every clone is retained; where verified, under half of the shortfall comes from an unresolved V gene, and the cause of the rest is unknown. The sample records about 27,000 clones, less than 85% of which are singletons. Roughly 29% of the sample belongs to the ten largest clones. Patients with a history of autoimmune disease or receiving systemic immunosuppression were excluded from the trial. In every dose cohort, peripheral blood was drawn for TCR sequencing at baseline, cycle 4 day 1, and cycle 7 day 1. The samples were taken from a phase I, first-in-human, multicenter, open-label dose-escalation trial of ivuxolimab. The trial enrolled adults with locally advanced or metastatic head and neck squamous cell, hepatocellular, melanoma or renal cell carcinoma. Before TCR sequencing, CD4+ and CD8+ T cells were separately sorted from peripheral blood.

V loses 3 bases of germline sequence and J loses 3 bases, and the interval between the two ends is 8 bases. The CDR1 and CDR2 encoded by the germline V gene are SGHVS and FNYEAQ. The CDR3 runs 13 residues from the cysteine to the phenylalanine. Only CDR3 DNA is held: 39 bases, read in frame from base 1. This material consisted of CD4+ or CD8+ T cells sorted from blood, taken in a trial of the OX40 agonist ivuxolimab. The sequence is built from TRBV7-6 and TRBJ1-1, with no D gene named confidently. This receptor was obtained from an adult with an advanced solid tumor such as melanoma, head and neck, liver or kidney cancer. CDR3 region: CASSFHEYTEAFF. The DNA sequence is TGTGCCAGCAGCTTCCACGAATACACTGAAGCTTTCTTT.